The T cell receptor beta chain under discussion was sequenced for a study of metastatic and nonmetastatic thyroid tumors. This CDR3 region has 15 residues. The V gene's germline CDR1 is MDHEN and CDR2 SYDVKM. Trimming cost V 7 bases and J 10 bases, with 20 bases left between them. TCRdb recomputed clones from the PCR reads via MiXCR. This table has 55,000 or so clones, approximately 17% appearing once. No treatment of any kind had been given to any patient before thyroid surgery. This clone was recorded many times. This chain connects TRBV28 to TRBJ1-6, with D tentatively TRBD1 (5 bases). This sequence originates from a female donor with papillary thyroid cancer or a benign thyroid nodule (not recorded which). Some clones in this sample may be carry-over from other donors' samples. Sequenced input: blood. CDR3 amino acids: CASTPGRRGSSPLHF. In DNA, the CDR3 is TGTGCCAGCACCCCGGGACGGCGAGGGAGCTCACCCCTCCACTTT.